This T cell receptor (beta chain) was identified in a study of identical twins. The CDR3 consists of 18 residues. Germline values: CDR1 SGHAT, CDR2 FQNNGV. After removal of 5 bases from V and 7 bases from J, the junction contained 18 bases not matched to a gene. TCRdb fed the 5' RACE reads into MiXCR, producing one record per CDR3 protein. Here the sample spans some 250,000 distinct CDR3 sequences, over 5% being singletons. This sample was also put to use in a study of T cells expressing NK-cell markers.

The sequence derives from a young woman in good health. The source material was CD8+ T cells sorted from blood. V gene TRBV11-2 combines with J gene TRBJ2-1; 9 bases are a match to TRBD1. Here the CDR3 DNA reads TGTGCCAGCAGCAAAGGACTTAGGCCGGGACAGGGTTGGAATGAGCAGTTCTTC. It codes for CASSKGLRPGQGWNEQFF.